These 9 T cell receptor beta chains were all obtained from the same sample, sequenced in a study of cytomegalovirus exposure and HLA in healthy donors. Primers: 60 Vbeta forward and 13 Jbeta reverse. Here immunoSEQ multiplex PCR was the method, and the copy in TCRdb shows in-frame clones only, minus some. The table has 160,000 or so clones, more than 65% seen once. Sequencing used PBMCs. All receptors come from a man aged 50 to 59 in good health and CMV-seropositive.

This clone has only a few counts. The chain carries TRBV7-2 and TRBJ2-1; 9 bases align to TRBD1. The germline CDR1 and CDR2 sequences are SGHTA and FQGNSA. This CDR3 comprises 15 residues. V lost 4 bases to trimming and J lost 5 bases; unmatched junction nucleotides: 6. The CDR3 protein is CASSSRDRADNEQFF. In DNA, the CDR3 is TGTGCCAGCAGCTCCCGGGACAGGGCGGACAATGAGCAGTTCTTC.

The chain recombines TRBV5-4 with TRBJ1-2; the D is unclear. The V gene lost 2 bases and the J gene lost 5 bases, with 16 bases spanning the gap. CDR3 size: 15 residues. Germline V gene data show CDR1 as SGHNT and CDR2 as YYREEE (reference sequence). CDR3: CASSFGRSNMYGYTF. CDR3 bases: TGTGCCAGCAGCTTCGGCAGGTCGAATATGTATGGCTACACCTTC.

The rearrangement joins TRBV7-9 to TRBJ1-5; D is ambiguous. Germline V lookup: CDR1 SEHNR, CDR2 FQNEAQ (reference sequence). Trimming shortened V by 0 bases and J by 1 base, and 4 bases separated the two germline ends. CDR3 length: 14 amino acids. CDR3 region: CASSLAASNQPQHF. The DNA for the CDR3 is TGTGCCAGCAGCTTAGCAGCCAGCAATCAGCCCCAGCATTTT.

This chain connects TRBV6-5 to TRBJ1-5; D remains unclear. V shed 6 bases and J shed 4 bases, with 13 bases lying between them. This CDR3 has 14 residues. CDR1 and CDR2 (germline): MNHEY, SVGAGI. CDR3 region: CASSEGRGNQPQHF. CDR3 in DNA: TGTGCCAGCAGCGAAGGGCGGGGAAATCAGCCCCAGCATTTT.

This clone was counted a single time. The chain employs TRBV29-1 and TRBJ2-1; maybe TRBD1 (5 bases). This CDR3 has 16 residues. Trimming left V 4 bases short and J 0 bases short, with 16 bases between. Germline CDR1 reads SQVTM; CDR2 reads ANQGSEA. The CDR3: CSVVGAERNSYNEQFF. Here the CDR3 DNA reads TGCAGCGTTGTTGGGGCTGAGAGGAACTCCTACAATGAGCAGTTCTTC.

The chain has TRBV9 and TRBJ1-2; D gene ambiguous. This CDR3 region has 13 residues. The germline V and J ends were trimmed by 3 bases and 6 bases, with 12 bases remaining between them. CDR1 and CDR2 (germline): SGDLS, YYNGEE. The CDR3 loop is CASSDRGSDGYTF. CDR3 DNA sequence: TGTGCCAGCAGCGACAGAGGGTCGGATGGCTACACCTTC.

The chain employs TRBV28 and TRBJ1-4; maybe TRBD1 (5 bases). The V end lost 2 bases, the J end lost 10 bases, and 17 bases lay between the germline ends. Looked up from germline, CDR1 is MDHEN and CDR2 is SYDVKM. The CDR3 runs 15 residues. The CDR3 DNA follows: TGTGCCAGCAGTTTAGGGAGGGCAGGGACTGGAAAACTGTTTTTT. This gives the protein CASSLGRAGTGKLFF.

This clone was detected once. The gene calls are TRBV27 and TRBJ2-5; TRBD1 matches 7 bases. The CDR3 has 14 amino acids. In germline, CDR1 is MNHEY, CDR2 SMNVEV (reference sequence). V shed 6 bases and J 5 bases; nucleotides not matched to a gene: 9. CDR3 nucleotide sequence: TGTGCCAGCAGAAAAACAGGGGTTTGGGAGACCCAGTACTTC. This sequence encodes CASRKTGVWETQYF.

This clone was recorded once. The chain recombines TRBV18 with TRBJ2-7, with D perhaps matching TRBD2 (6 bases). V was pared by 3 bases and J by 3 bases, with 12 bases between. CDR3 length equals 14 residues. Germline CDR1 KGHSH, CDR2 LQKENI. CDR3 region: CASSPGGWGYEQYF. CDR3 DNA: TGTGCCAGCTCACCCGGGGGTTGGGGCTACGAGCAGTACTTC. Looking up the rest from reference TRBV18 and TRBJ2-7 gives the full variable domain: NAGVMQNPRHLVRRRGQEARLRCSPMKGHSHVYWYRQLPEEGLKFMVYLQKENIIDESGMPKERFSAEFPKEGPSILRIQQVVRGDSAAYFCASSPGGWGYEQYFGPGTRLTVT.